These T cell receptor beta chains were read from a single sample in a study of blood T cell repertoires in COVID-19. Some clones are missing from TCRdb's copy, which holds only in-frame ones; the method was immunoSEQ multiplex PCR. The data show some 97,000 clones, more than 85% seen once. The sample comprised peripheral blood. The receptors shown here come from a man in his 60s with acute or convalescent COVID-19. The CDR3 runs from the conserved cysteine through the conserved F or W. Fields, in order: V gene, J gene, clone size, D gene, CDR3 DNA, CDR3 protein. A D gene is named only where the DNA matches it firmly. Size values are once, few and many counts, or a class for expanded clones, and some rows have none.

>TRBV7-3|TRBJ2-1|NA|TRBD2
TGTGCCAGCAGCCCTAGCGGAAGCTACAATGAGCAGTTCTTC
CASSPSGSYNEQFF
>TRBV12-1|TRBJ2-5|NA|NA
TGTGCCAGCAGCTACTTAGCGGGACAAGAGACCCAGTACTTC
CASSYLAGQETQYF
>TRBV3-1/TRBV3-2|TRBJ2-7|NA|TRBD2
TGTGCCAGCAGCCATCAGATTTTAGGGACTAGCGGGCGGGGGCAGTACTTC
CASSHQILGTSGRGQYF
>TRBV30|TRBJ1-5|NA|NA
TGTGCCTGGACCCCCCCTGGGGGGATTTCGAGCAATCAGCCCCAGCATTTT
CAWTPPGGISSNQPQHF
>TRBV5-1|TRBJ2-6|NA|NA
TGCGCCAGCAGCTTGGTATGGGAGGCTGGGGCCAACGTCCTGACTTTC
CASSLVWEAGANVLTF
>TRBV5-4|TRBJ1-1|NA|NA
TGTGCCAGCAGCCCCGGGACATCCCGTGGTCGGAACACTGAAGCTTTCTTT
CASSPGTSRGRNTEAFF
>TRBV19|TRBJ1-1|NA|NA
TGTGCCAGTAGTGGCAGGGTTATCGTAAACACTGAAGCTTTCTTT
CASSGRVIVNTEAFF
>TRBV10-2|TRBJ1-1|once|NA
TGCGCCAGCAACAACCAGAGGAGCACTGAAGCTTTCTTT
CASNNQRSTEAFF
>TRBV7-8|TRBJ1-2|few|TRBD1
TGTGCCAGCAGCTTAGACAGGGGGCGTAATGATGGCTACACCTTC
CASSLDRGRNDGYTF
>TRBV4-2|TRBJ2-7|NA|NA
TGTGCCAGCAGCCAAGAAGCAGGGCTGGGAGAGCAGTACTTC
CASSQEAGLGEQYF
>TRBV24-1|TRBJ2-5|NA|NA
TGTGCCACCAGTGATAATAACAGGGAGACCCAGTACTTC
CATSDNNRETQYF
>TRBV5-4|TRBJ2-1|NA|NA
TGTGCCAGCAGCTTGCGGCTAGCGTCGTCCTACAATGAGCAGTTCTTC
CASSLRLASSYNEQFF
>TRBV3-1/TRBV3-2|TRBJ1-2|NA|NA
TGTGCCAGCAGCCAGCAGGGAAGTTACTATGGCTACACCTTC
CASSQQGSYYGYTF
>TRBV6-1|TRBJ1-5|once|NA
TGTGCCAGCAGTGGGAGACAGATTTGGAGAAACAATCAGCCCCAGCATTTT
CASSGRQIWRNNQPQHF
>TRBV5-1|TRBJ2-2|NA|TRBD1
TGCGCCAGCAGCATACCGGGACAGGGGGCGCCCGGGGAGCTGTTTTTT
CASSIPGQGAPGELFF
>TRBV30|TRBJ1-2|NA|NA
TGTGCCTGGAGTGTATCCACGACAAGTTATGGCTACACCTTC
CAWSVSTTSYGYTF
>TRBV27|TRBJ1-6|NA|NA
TGTGCCAGCAGTTTTGTGGGAGTTAATTCACCCCTCCACTTT
CASSFVGVNSPLHF
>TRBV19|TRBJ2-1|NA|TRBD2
TGTGCCAGTAAGGCTAGCGGGACATGGAATGAGCAGTTCTTC
CASKASGTWNEQFF
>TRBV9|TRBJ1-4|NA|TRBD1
TGTGCCAGCAGCGTAGGGGCCGGACAGGGGGCGCGTGAAGAAAAACTGTTTTTT
CASSVGAGQGAREEKLFF
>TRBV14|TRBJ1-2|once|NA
TGTGCCAGCAGCCAAGAAAGTACCTTTAGCTATGGCTACACCTTC
CASSQESTFSYGYTF
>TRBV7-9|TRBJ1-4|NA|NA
TGTGCCAGCAGCTTAGGCAGGGAGGGGTCGGCTAATGAAAAACTGTTTTTT
CASSLGREGSANEKLFF
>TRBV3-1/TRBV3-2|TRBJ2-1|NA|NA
TGTGCCAGCAGCCATCCCCGTGTGTTTGAGCAGTTCTTC
CASSHPRVFEQFF
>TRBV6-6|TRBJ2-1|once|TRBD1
TGTGCCAGCAGTTTGTTGCGGGCAGGGGGACGCAATGAGCAGTTCTTC
CASSLLRAGGRNEQFF
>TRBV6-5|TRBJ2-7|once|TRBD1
TGTGCCAGCAGACTCGGACAGGGAGGAGGCTACGAGCAGTACTTC
CASRLGQGGGYEQYF
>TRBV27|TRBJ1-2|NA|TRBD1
TGTGCCAGCAGTTTATTCTCCGACAGGGCCTATGGCTACACCTTC
CASSLFSDRAYGYTF
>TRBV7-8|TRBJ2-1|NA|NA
TGTGCCAGCAGCCCCCAAAGCGGAGTTGAATACAATGAGCAGTTCTTC
CASSPQSGVEYNEQFF
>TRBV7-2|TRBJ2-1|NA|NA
TGTGCCAGCAGCTTAGCCGGGAGACCCTACAATGAGCAGTTCTTC
CASSLAGRPYNEQFF
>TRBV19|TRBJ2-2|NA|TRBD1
TGTGCCAGTAGTCCAAGGACAGGCGGCACCGGGGAGCTGTTTTTT
CASSPRTGGTGELFF
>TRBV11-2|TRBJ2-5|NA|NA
TGTGCCAGCAGCTTAGATATAGGTCGGGGAGAGACCCAGTACTTC
CASSLDIGRGETQYF
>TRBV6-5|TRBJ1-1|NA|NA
TGTGCCAGCAGTTCCCCTCGGGTCCTGCAGGCTTTCTTT
CASSSPRVLQAFF